This T cell receptor (beta chain) was observed in a study of T-cell reconstitution after alpha-beta-depleted transplantation in children. Preparation of the TCRbeta library involved a method that used unique molecular identifiers. A single record per CDR3 protein comes from TCRdb applying MiXCR to the PCR reads. Counted here are 200,000 to 250,000 distinct CDR3 sequences, 6.6% occurring once; the ten biggest clones make up about 5.9%. This clonotype showed up just a few times. Unmatched junction bases numbered 7, after V lost 0 bases and J lost 4 bases. The CDR3 spans 16 residues. The germline gives CDR1 LGHNA, CDR2 YSLEER.

This TCR derives from a boy aged 2 to 10 with acute lymphoblastic leukemia, due to receive a stem cell transplant. The rearrangement joins TRBV4-3 to TRBJ1-2, with 8 bases fitting TRBD1. This material consisted of PBMCs, taken before TCRalphabeta/CD19-depleted stem cell transplant. The CDR3 protein is CASSQDNGQGVYGYTF. The CDR3 nucleotides read TGCGCCAGCAGCCAAGATAACGGACAGGGTGTCTATGGCTACACCTTC.